This TCR beta chain was captured in a study of vaccination and CD4 T cells after COVID-19. Treatment defined: approximately nine-day PBMC culture with coronavirus spike peptide pools or control peptides (ViraFEST assay). Once peptide pools had expanded antigen-specific T cells, ViraFEST sequenced TCRs. Concerning this clonotype: Its target is unknown.

The Oncomine TCR Beta short-read assay was what sequenced the DNA obtained from cultured CD4+ T cells. TCRdb analysed the PCR reads with MiXCR anew, one entry per CDR3 protein. Among about 13,000 distinct CDR3 sequences listed, about 55% were seen once. Trimming removed 6 bases at V and 0 bases at J, with 9 bases between. The length of the CDR3 is 15 residues. Per germline, CDR1 SGHVS and CDR2 FQNEAQ. Study-wide findings and caveats: Spike mono-reactive status applied to 304 of 307 vaccine-specific clones in convalescent patients.

The TCR originated in a human donor who had recovered from COVID-19. V and J are TRBV7-8 and TRBJ2-6; tentative D call: TRBD1 (6 bases). The sequencing sample was made of CD4+ T cells from blood, cultured in vitro. CDR3 residues: CASRYRVSGANVLTF. Written as DNA, the CDR3 is TGTGCCAGCAGGTACAGGGTCTCTGGGGCCAACGTCCTGACTTTC.